Presented here are 25 T cell receptor beta chains from one specimen sequenced in a study of blood T cell repertoires in COVID-19. Assay used: immunoSEQ multiplex PCR; TCRdb lists only in-frame clones, some missing. The sample yields over 200,000 clones, 90% seen once. The sample consisted of PBMCs or T cells enriched from blood (not recorded which). All receptors derive from a man between 25 and 39 years old who had been exposed to COVID-19.

The chain is built from TRBV19 and TRBJ1-1; D call uncertain. This CDR3 is 13 amino acids long. The V end lost 3 bases, the J end lost 1 base, and 6 bases lay between the germline ends. Looked up from germline, CDR1 is LNHDA and CDR2 is SQIVND (reference sequence). The DNA for the CDR3 is TGTGCCAGTAGTATGGTCGGGAACACTGAAGCTTTCTTT. Its translation: CASSMVGNTEAFF. Full variable domain (missing parts from reference TRBV19 and TRBJ1-1): DGGITQSPKYLFRKEGQNVTLSCEQNLNHDAMYWYRQDPGQGLRLIYYSQIVNDFQKGDIAEGYSVSREKKESFPLTVTSAQKNPTAFYLCASSMVGNTEAFFGQGTRLTVV.

This clone occurred once. This specimen includes other DNA sequences encoding the same CDR3. V usage is TRBV18 and J usage is TRBJ1-5; unclear D gene. The CDR3 covers 14 residues. V gave up 3 bases and J gave up 5 bases, with 11 bases separating them. Germline CDR1 is KGHSH and CDR2 is LQKENI. Here the CDR3 reads CASSPPGRDQPQHF. The CDR3 region has the DNA TGTGCCAGCTCACCGCCGGGTAGAGATCAGCCCCAGCATTTT.

The genes are TRBV7-9 and TRBJ2-1; TRBD1 matches 9 bases. The ends lost 5 bases at V and 4 bases at J; junction bases unmatched: 15. CDR1 SEHNR and CDR2 FQNEAQ come from the germline V gene (reference sequence). This CDR3 has 18 amino acids. CDR3 nucleotides: TGTGCCAGCAGCCAGCCAGCTGAGGGACAGGGAATGTACAATGAGCAGTTCTTC. Translated, it gives CASSQPAEGQGMYNEQFF.

This chain links TRBV6-2 or TRBV6-3 with TRBJ1-5, with a tentative D call TRBD1 (6 bases). Trimming left V 4 bases short and J 7 bases short, with 11 bases between. In germline, CDR1 is MNHEY, CDR2 SVGEGT. The CDR3 loop spans 13 amino acids. CDR3 in amino acids: CASSSIGGQPQHF. The CDR3 DNA is TGTGCCAGCAGTTCTATAGGGGGACAGCCCCAGCATTTT.

V usage is TRBV4-1 and J usage is TRBJ1-4; D uncertain. The CDR3 has 15 residues. Trimming shortened V by 0 bases and J by 8 bases, and 13 bases separated the two germline ends. CDR1 MGHRA and CDR2 YSYEKL come from the germline V gene. CDR3 loop: CASSQDATEGEKLFF. CDR3 sequence (DNA): TGCGCCAGCAGCCAAGATGCTACGGAGGGCGAAAAACTGTTTTTT.

This sequence joins TRBV10-3 and TRBJ1-2; no firm D call. The V gene lost 6 bases and the J gene lost 0 bases, with 17 bases spanning the gap. The CDR3 sequence is 16 residues long. Germline V gene data show CDR1 as ENHRY and CDR2 as SYGVKD. The CDR3 is CAISAGSGRANYGYTF. CDR3 bases: TGTGCCATCAGCGCGGGGTCCGGGAGAGCTAACTATGGCTACACCTTC.

The V gene is TRBV3-1 (or the pseudogene TRBV3-2), the J gene TRBJ2-5; 10 positions agree with TRBD1. V was clipped by 4 bases and J by 0 bases; unmatched bases: 8. CDR1 LGHDT and CDR2 YNNKEL come from the germline V gene (reference sequence). The CDR3 consists of 17 residues. The CDR3 is CASSPPRGQGYQETQYF. CDR3 in DNA: TGTGCCAGCAGCCCCCCACGGGGACAGGGGTACCAAGAGACCCAGTACTTC.

V gene TRBV6-6 combines with J gene TRBJ1-6; weak D call: TRBD1 (5 bases). V gave up 6 bases and J gave up 10 bases, with 13 bases separating them. The CDR3 runs 13 residues. Looked up from germline, CDR1 is MNHNY and CDR2 is SVGAGI (reference sequence). This chain's CDR3 is CASRTRVESPLHF. CDR3 sequence (DNA): TGTGCCAGCAGGACCAGGGTAGAGTCACCCCTCCACTTT.

V gene TRBV19 combines with J gene TRBJ2-5; 8 nucleotides align to TRBD1. The J segment lost 5 bases and the V segment lost 3 bases, leaving 11 bases of the junction unmatched. CDR1 is LNHDA, CDR2 SQIVND, per germline (reference sequence). The CDR3 covers 16 residues. The CDR3 sequence is CASSIAGGVGKETQYF. DNA of the CDR3: TGTGCCAGTAGTATCGCAGGGGGCGTGGGAAAGGAGACCCAGTACTTC.

The chain has TRBV6-5 and TRBJ1-4; tentative D call: TRBD1 (6 bases). CDR3 length: 15 residues. Looked up from germline, CDR1 is MNHEY and CDR2 is SVGAGI. Trimming cost V 6 bases and J 7 bases, with 18 bases left between them. The CDR3 reads CASSPDSGGGEKLFF. CDR3 DNA sequence: TGTGCCAGCAGCCCCGATTCGGGGGGCGGTGAAAAACTGTTTTTT.

The V gene is TRBV27, the J gene TRBJ1-1; D gene ambiguous. Germline CDR1 MNHEY, CDR2 SMNVEV (reference sequence). The CDR3 sequence is 16 residues long. V was pared by 0 bases and J by 0 bases, with 11 bases between. CDR3 sequence (DNA): TGTGCCAGCAGTTTATCTCTTTTCAGGATGAACACTGAAGCTTTCTTT. Amino acids: CASSLSLFRMNTEAFF.

A single count supports this clone. The chain employs TRBV6-5 and TRBJ1-2, with TRBD1 matching over 9 bases. Germline V gene sequence: CDR1 MNHEY, CDR2 SVGAGI. CDR3 length: 15 residues. V was clipped by 2 bases and J by 6 bases; unmatched bases: 7. CDR3 DNA: TGTGCCAGCAGTTACGGACCCGGGACAGGGAATGGCTACACCTTC. This gives the protein CASSYGPGTGNGYTF.

The chain is built from TRBV19 and TRBJ1-1, with D uncertain. The CDR3 contains 12 residues. In germline, CDR1 is LNHDA, CDR2 SQIVND (reference sequence). V gave up 5 bases and J gave up 8 bases, with 12 bases separating them. CDR3 sequence (DNA): TGTGCCAGTAGTCTATCAGGTACCGAAGCTTTCTTT. Encoded protein: CASSLSGTEAFF.

Points on this clone: At one end, the junction sequence differs from germline, possibly due to a read error. The V and J genes are TRBV27 and TRBJ1-2; D is possibly TRBD1 (5 bases). Per the germline V gene, CDR1 is MNHEY and CDR2 is SMNVEV (reference sequence). There are 16 residues in the CDR3. CDR3 sequence reads: CARSTVPRIRGGEVSF. CDR3 nucleotides: TGTGCCCGCAGTACAGTGCCCCGAATCCGGGGGGGGGAGGTTTCTTTC.

This chain links TRBV11-2 with TRBJ2-1; 9 nucleotides match TRBD2. Germline V gene lookup returns CDR1 SGHAT and CDR2 FQNNGV. After removal of 3 bases from V and 5 bases from J, the junction contained 11 bases not matched to a gene. The CDR3 spans 17 residues. The CDR3 loop is CASSFNPRTSADNEQFF. For the CDR3, the DNA is TGTGCCAGCAGCTTTAATCCCCGGACTAGCGCAGACAATGAGCAGTTCTTC. The whole variable domain, remainder taken from reference TRBV11-2 and TRBJ2-1, is EAGVAQSPRYKIIEKRQSVAFWCNPISGHATLYWYQQILGQGPKLLIQFQNNGVVDDSQLPKDRFSAERLKGVDSTLKIQPAKLEDSAVYLCASSFNPRTSADNEQFFGPGTRLTVL.

The rearrangement links TRBV7-3 to TRBJ1-1; weak D call: TRBD1 (5 bases). Per germline, CDR1 SGHTA and CDR2 FQGTGA. Trimming removed 6 bases from V and 2 bases from J, with 19 bases in between. This CDR3 spans 16 amino acids. This chain's CDR3 is CASRAQGGEGNTEAFF. The CDR3 DNA follows: TGTGCCAGCAGAGCCCAGGGAGGAGAGGGCAACACTGAAGCTTTCTTT.

V gene TRBV11-2 combines with J gene TRBJ2-2; 7 positions match TRBD1. After removal of 5 bases from V and 4 bases from J, the junction contained 10 bases not matched to a gene. The CDR3 runs 16 residues. Germline-derived CDR1 and CDR2 are SGHAT and FQNNGV. The CDR3 region has the DNA TGTGCCAGCAGCCCGGGAAGGGGGCGCGGCACCGGGGAGCTGTTTTTT. Encoded protein: CASSPGRGRGTGELFF.

The CDR3 region has the DNA TGTGCCAGCAGTCCCCTAACAGGGGGCGTTGAAAAACTGTTTTTT. It specifies CASSPLTGGVEKLFF. The rearrangement links TRBV27 to TRBJ1-4; TRBD1 aligns across 9 bases. This CDR3 comprises 15 residues. The germline CDR1 and CDR2 sequences are MNHEY and SMNVEV (reference sequence). V gave up 5 bases and J gave up 7 bases; unmatched junction bases: 8.

This chain uses TRBV30 with TRBJ2-3; maybe TRBD1 (5 bases). There are 17 residues in the CDR3. Trimming cost V 1 base and J 1 base, with 18 bases left between them. Germline V gene sequence: CDR1 GTSNPN, CDR2 SVGIG (reference sequence). This chain's CDR3 is CAWSGAPRAGRTDTQYF. The CDR3 DNA follows: TGTGCCTGGAGTGGGGCCCCTCGGGCAGGGCGCACAGATACGCAGTATTTT.

The chain recombines TRBV19 with TRBJ1-5, with 10 bases lining up with TRBD1. The CDR3 sequence is 15 residues long. Germline lookup yields CDR1 LNHDA and CDR2 SQIVND (reference sequence). V shed 9 bases, J shed 3 bases, and the junction held 8 bases outside the gene matches. The CDR3 DNA follows: TGTGCCAGCCATGAGGGACAGGGGATCAATCAGCCCCAGCATTTT. It yields the protein CASHEGQGINQPQHF.

The chain employs TRBV5-6 and TRBJ2-2, with TRBD2 identical over 13 bases. The J segment lost 7 bases and the V segment lost 9 bases, leaving 12 bases of the junction unmatched. Germline V lookup: CDR1 SGHDT, CDR2 YYEEEE. The CDR3 consists of 16 residues. CDR3 in amino acids: CATTKLAGGFHGELFF. The CDR3 DNA reads as TGTGCCACCACCAAACTAGCGGGGGGGTTTCACGGGGAGCTGTTTTTT.

This chain uses TRBV2 with TRBJ1-5; no clear D gene. This CDR3 region has 14 residues. V lost 6 bases to trimming and J lost 1 base, with 10 bases between them. Per the germline V gene, CDR1 is SNHLY and CDR2 is FYNNEI. CDR3 residues: CASRSRVSNQPQHF. The CDR3 bases are TGTGCCAGCAGGTCGCGGGTCAGCAATCAGCCCCAGCATTTT.

V usage is TRBV9 and J usage is TRBJ1-1; 8 positions agree with TRBD1. Germline CDR1 reads SGDLS; CDR2 reads YYNGEE. The ends lost 4 bases at V and 4 bases at J; junction bases unmatched: 9. The CDR3 extends over 15 amino acids. Here the CDR3 reads CASSPRQGWGTEAFF. The CDR3 coding sequence is TGTGCCAGCAGCCCCCGACAGGGGTGGGGCACTGAAGCTTTCTTT.

This sequence joins TRBV11-2 and TRBJ2-7; TRBD1 might be the D (6 bases). This CDR3 spans 16 amino acids. V gave up 7 bases and J gave up 0 bases, with 19 bases separating them. Germline CDR1 is SGHAT and CDR2 is FQNNGV. Here the CDR3 DNA reads TGTGCCAGCACCAGAGAGGGGGAACGCCTCTCCTACGAGCAGTACTTC. It translates to CASTREGERLSYEQYF.

The chain carries TRBV10-3 and TRBJ1-5; D is ambiguous. The CDR3 has 14 amino acids. The germline gives CDR1 ENHRY, CDR2 SYGVKD. V shed 5 bases and J shed 9 bases, with 17 bases lying between them. For the CDR3, the DNA is TGTGCCATCAGTCAGACGGGTCGGGAATCGCCCCAGCATTTT. It encodes CAISQTGRESPQHF.